The rows below give T cell receptor beta chains drawn from one sample of a study of tumor-infiltrating lymphocytes in localized non-small cell lung cancer. Sequencing used immunoSEQ multiplex PCR; TCRdb keeps in-frame clones, though not all of them. In the table there are 11,000 to 15,000 clones, 65% to 75% of which are singletons. Input material: uninvolved lung tissue not adjacent to the tumor. The receptors originated from a human donor with non-small cell lung cancer. The CDR3 runs from the conserved cysteine through the conserved F or W. D genes are given only for firm matches. A clone size is listed for some rows: how often the clone was seen (once, few, many), or a class if it is expanded.

cdr3_nt	cdr3_aa	clone_size	d_call	cdr3_length	v_call	j_call
TGTGCCAGCAGCTTAGGACAAATTAACTATGGCTACACCTTC	CASSLGQINYGYTF	NA	NA	14	TRBV7-2	TRBJ1-2
TGTGCCAGCAGCCGACAGGGGCAGGGGAGCAATCAGCCCCAGCATTTT	CASSRQGQGSNQPQHF	NA	TRBD1	16	TRBV27	TRBJ1-5
TGTGCCAGTAGTTATGGCGGGGCCAGCCTCTATAATTCACCCCTCCACTTT	CASSYGGASLYNSPLHF	NA	NA	17	TRBV19	TRBJ1-6
TGCGCCAGCAGCTTGGAGACCCCAAATTCACCCCTCCACTTT	CASSLETPNSPLHF	NA	NA	14	TRBV5-1	TRBJ1-6
TGTGCCAGCAGCCAAGATCTTCGGTCCACCGGGGAGCTGTTTTTT	CASSQDLRSTGELFF	NA	NA	15	TRBV4-2	TRBJ2-2
TGTGCCAGCAGCTTGGTCGGGGGCCAGTACGAGCAGTACTTC	CASSLVGGQYEQYF	few	NA	14	TRBV11-2	TRBJ2-7
TGTGCCATCAGTGAGCTGGCAGCTTCTGGCTACACCTTC	CAISELAASGYTF	NA	NA	13	TRBV10-3	TRBJ1-2
TGTGCCAGTAGTAGAGACAACACCTACGAGCAGTACTTC	CASSRDNTYEQYF	NA	NA	13	TRBV19	TRBJ2-7
TGTGCCAGCAGCTTAGGGCTAGCGGGAGGTCGTGGAGATACGCAGTATTTT	CASSLGLAGGRGDTQYF	NA	TRBD2	17	TRBV7-2	TRBJ2-3
TGCGCCAGCAGCCAAGGTACCGGGACTAGCGGGCGCGGGGAGCTGTTTTTT	CASSQGTGTSGRGELFF	NA	TRBD2	17	TRBV4-3	TRBJ2-2
TGTGCCAGCAGCTGGGGGGTCGGTAATTCACCCCTCCACTTT	CASSWGVGNSPLHF	medium-sized	NA	14	TRBV5-6	TRBJ1-6
TGTGCCAGCAGTGAAGTAGGGGTCGAGGGGACTAGCCCGCTCCAAGAGACCCAGTACTTC	CASSEVGVEGTSPLQETQYF	NA	TRBD2	20	TRBV6-1	TRBJ2-5
TGTGCCATCAGTGAGTCGGGCAGGGGAGGAAATGGCTACACCTTC	CAISESGRGGNGYTF	medium-sized	NA	15	TRBV10-3	TRBJ1-2
TGTGCCAGCAGCCTCGATGGGTATAATTCACCCCTCCACTTT	CASSLDGYNSPLHF	few	NA	14	TRBV7-2	TRBJ1-6
TGTGCCAGCAGTGAAGCACGACTGAACACCATATATTTT	CASSEARLNTIYF	NA	NA	13	TRBV6-1	TRBJ1-3
TGTGCCAGCAGGCCCGGACAGTTGGTGAACACTGAAGCTTTCTTT	CASRPGQLVNTEAFF	medium-sized	NA	15	TRBV6-5	TRBJ1-1
TGTGCCAGCAGTTTATCCCCTCGACAGGCGATTAAGGGCTACACCTTC	CASSLSPRQAIKGYTF	few	NA	16	TRBV28	TRBJ1-2
TGTGCCAGCAGCTTTTACAGGGTTGGGAACACTGAAGCTTTCTTT	CASSFYRVGNTEAFF	few	NA	15	TRBV7-2	TRBJ1-1
TGTGCCAGCAGTGAAGCCTTGTTGAGGATATATACTGAAGCTTTCTTT	CASSEALLRIYTEAFF	NA	NA	16	TRBV6-1	TRBJ1-1
TGTGCCAGCAGCTTAGCTGAAATCGGACAGGGGAGAAACTACGAGCAGTACTTC	CASSLAEIGQGRNYEQYF	NA	TRBD1	18	TRBV11-2	TRBJ2-7
TGTGCCAGCAGTGAAGATATGGGTTCTAATGAAAAACTGTTTTTT	CASSEDMGSNEKLFF	NA	NA	15	TRBV6-1	TRBJ1-4
TGTGCCAGTAGGACGGCGGGGGATGAAAAACTGTTTTTT	CASRTAGDEKLFF	NA	NA	13	TRBV30	TRBJ1-4
TGTGCCAGCAGTTACGTGGGGAAACAACTCTACGAGCAGTACTTC	CASSYVGKQLYEQYF	NA	NA	15	TRBV6-6	TRBJ2-7
TGTGCCAGTAGGGGAAGGGACGGATACGAGCAGTACTTC	CASRGRDGYEQYF	NA	NA	13	TRBV19	TRBJ2-7
TGTGCCAGCAGTGACACCGGGGCTAGCTCCTACAATGAGCAGTTCTTC	CASSDTGASSYNEQFF	NA	NA	16	TRBV6-4	TRBJ2-1
TGTGCCAGCAGTGACCCCGCACGTTACAATGAGCAGTTCTTC	CASSDPARYNEQFF	NA	NA	14	TRBV7-2	TRBJ2-1
TGTGCCTGGAGTATCGGACTAGCGGCCCTTAGTAAGCAGTTCTTC	CAWSIGLAALSKQFF	NA	TRBD2	15	TRBV30	TRBJ2-1
TGTGCCAGCAGTGGCGCTAGCGGGGGGCCCGGGGAGCTGTTTTTT	CASSGASGGPGELFF	NA	TRBD2	15	TRBV2	TRBJ2-2
TGTGCCAGCAGCAAAATACCAGGGGGGGCTGAAGCTTTCTTT	CASSKIPGGAEAFF	medium-sized	TRBD1	14	TRBV11-1	TRBJ1-1
TGTGCCAGCAGCTTATTGGGTAACTATGGCTACACCTTC	CASSLLGNYGYTF	NA	NA	13	TRBV7-2	TRBJ1-2
TGCGCCAGCAGTCCCGGGACTACCTCCTACAATGAGCAGTTCTTC	CASSPGTTSYNEQFF	NA	TRBD2	15	TRBV5-1	TRBJ2-1
TGTGCCAGCAGCTTCTACAGAGAAACACATGGCTACACCTTC	CASSFYRETHGYTF	few	NA	14	TRBV7-2	TRBJ1-2
TGTGCCATCAGAGGGACAGACCGATCCTACGAGCAGTACTTC	CAIRGTDRSYEQYF	NA	TRBD1	14	TRBV10-3	TRBJ2-7
TGTGCCAGCAGCCTGCAGGGGGGCAATCAGCCCCAGCATTTT	CASSLQGGNQPQHF	once	TRBD1	14	TRBV2	TRBJ1-5
TGTGCCAGCAGCCCCCCCCGGGACAGGGGTAATGAAAAACTGTTTTTT	CASSPPRDRGNEKLFF	NA	TRBD1	16	TRBV14	TRBJ1-4
TGTGCTAGCAGCTTAGAATCAGGAGGAGGAAACACCATATATTTT	CASSLESGGGNTIYF	NA	NA	15	TRBV7-7	TRBJ1-3
TGTGCCTGGAAACAGGGGCCTTTTGGCTACACCTTC	CAWKQGPFGYTF	NA	TRBD1	12	TRBV30	TRBJ1-2
TGTGCCAGCAGCCAAGATTCGGCTAGCGCTCACTACGAGCAGTACTTC	CASSQDSASAHYEQYF	NA	NA	16	TRBV4-2	TRBJ2-7
TGTGCCAGCAGTTCCACAACTAGCGGGAGGGCGAGCGAGCAGTACTTC	CASSSTTSGRASEQYF	NA	TRBD2	16	TRBV27	TRBJ2-7
TGTGCCAGCAGCACGGGACAGGGTAGGACTAGCGGGGCGGTCTTC	CASSTGQGRTSGAVF	once	TRBD2	15	TRBV11-1	TRBJ2-1
TGTGCCAGCAGCCCCGGACAGGGAAGCAATCAGCCCCAGCATTTT	CASSPGQGSNQPQHF	medium-sized	TRBD1	15	TRBV6-1	TRBJ1-5
TGTGCCACCTTAGGAGGATCGTATGGCTACACCTTC	CATLGGSYGYTF	few	NA	12	TRBV19	TRBJ1-2
TGTGCCTGGAGTGTAACAGGGGAAATCTCTGGCTACACCTTC	CAWSVTGEISGYTF	NA	TRBD1	14	TRBV30	TRBJ1-2
TGCGCCAGCAGCCACCCCGGGACAGGGGCCTACGAGCAGTACTTC	CASSHPGTGAYEQYF	NA	TRBD1	15	TRBV4-1	TRBJ2-7
TGCGCCAGCAGTCTGATGGGGGGTCTGTACAATGAGCAGTTCTTC	CASSLMGGLYNEQFF	NA	NA	15	TRBV4-1	TRBJ2-1
TGTGCCTGGAGTGTTGATTACTATGGCTACACCTTC	CAWSVDYYGYTF	few	NA	12	TRBV30	TRBJ1-2
TGTGCCTGGACTTTGGGGGCCAACGTCCTGACTTTC	CAWTLGANVLTF	NA	NA	12	TRBV30	TRBJ2-6
TGTGCCATCAGTGATATTGGGGTGTCAAGCAATCAGCCCCAGCATTTT	CAISDIGVSSNQPQHF	large	NA	16	TRBV10-3	TRBJ1-5
TGTGCCAGCTCAGCTTGGACAGGTGGGACAGATACGCAGTATTTT	CASSAWTGGTDTQYF	NA	TRBD1	15	TRBV2	TRBJ2-3
TGTGCCAGCAGCTTCGGGACAGATAACATTCAGTACTTC	CASSFGTDNIQYF	NA	TRBD1	13	TRBV11-3	TRBJ2-4
TGTGCCAGCAGCTCCGGAGGGGGATCCAATCAGCCCCAGCATTTT	CASSSGGGSNQPQHF	NA	NA	15	TRBV9	TRBJ1-5
TGCAGCGCCGGGAGGGCGGAGGGAAAACTGTTTTTT	CSAGRAEGKLFF	NA	NA	12	TRBV29-1	TRBJ1-4
TGTGCCACCAGCAGAGAGGGGGACCTTTCCTCGGCTGGGGCCAACGTCCTGACTTTC	CATSREGDLSSAGANVLTF	few	NA	19	TRBV15	TRBJ2-6
TGCGCCAGCAGCCAAGATGGGACTAGTGGGGCCAACGTCCTGACTTTC	CASSQDGTSGANVLTF	medium-sized	TRBD2	16	TRBV4-3	TRBJ2-6
TGTGCCAGCAGCCAAGAGGCGGGGAACTATGGCTACACCTTC	CASSQEAGNYGYTF	few	NA	14	TRBV14	TRBJ1-2